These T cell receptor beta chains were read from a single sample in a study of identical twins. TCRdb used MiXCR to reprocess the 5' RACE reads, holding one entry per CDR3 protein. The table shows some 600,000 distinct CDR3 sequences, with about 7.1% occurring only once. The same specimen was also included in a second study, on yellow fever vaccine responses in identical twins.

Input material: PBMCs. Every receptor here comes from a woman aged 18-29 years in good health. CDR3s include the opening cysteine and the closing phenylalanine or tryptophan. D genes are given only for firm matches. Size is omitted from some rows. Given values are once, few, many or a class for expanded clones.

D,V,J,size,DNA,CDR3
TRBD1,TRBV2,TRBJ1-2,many,TGTGCCAGCACCGGACCTCCAGACAGGGGGAATAACTATGGCTACACCTTC,CASTGPPDRGNNYGYTF
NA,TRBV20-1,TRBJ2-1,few,TGCAGTGCTAGAGCCGGGGTCGGGGGGCATGAGCAGTTCTTC,CSARAGVGGHEQFF
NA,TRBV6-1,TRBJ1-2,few,TGTGCGGGCCAAGCACCCACGGAACATGGCTACACCTTC,CAGQAPTEHGYTF
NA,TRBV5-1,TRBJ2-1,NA,TGCGCCAGCAGCTTGGATAGATTGGTGGAGCAGTTCTTC,CASSLDRLVEQFF
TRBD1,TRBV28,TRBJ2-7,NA,TGTGCCAGCAGTAAAGCAGGGGGCGAATACGAGCAGTACTTC,CASSKAGGEYEQYF
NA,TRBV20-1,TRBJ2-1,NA,TGCAGTGCTCCCCCCGTAGGTGACTACGAGCAGTTCTTC,CSAPPVGDYEQFF
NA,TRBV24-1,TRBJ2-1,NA,TGTGCCACCAGTGCGGAGCGGGCCTCCTACAATGAGCAGTTCTTC,CATSAERASYNEQFF
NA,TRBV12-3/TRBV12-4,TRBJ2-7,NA,TGTGCCAGCAGTTTAGAGTGGACCGGGCTAAGCGAGCAGTACTTC,CASSLEWTGLSEQYF
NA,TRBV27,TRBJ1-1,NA,TGTGCCAGCAGTGAGAGGAGGGGGGAAGCTTTCTTT,CASSERRGEAFF
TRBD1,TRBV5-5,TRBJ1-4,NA,TGTGCCAGCAGCCACGGGACAGGGATTTATAGCACTGAAAAACTGTTTTTT,CASSHGTGIYSTEKLFF
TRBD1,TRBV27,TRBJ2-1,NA,TGTGCCAGCAGTTTCCGGGACAGAAGCTACGATGAGCAGTTCTTC,CASSFRDRSYDEQFF
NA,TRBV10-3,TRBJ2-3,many,TGTGCCATCAGTGAATCAGGACAAAGCACAGATACGCAGTATTTT,CAISESGQSTDTQYF
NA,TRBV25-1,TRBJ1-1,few,TGTGCCAGTAAATATGCGCCTGGCACTGAAGCTTTCTTT,CASKYAPGTEAFF
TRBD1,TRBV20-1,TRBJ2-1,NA,TGCAGTGCCGAGGGACAGGGGGCTAGTGAGCAGTTCTTC,CSAEGQGASEQFF
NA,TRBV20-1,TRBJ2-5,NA,TGCAGTGCCCCGGCGAACTCTCATGAAACCCAGTACTTC,CSAPANSHETQYF
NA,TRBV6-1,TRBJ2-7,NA,TGTGCCAGCAGTCAGGACAGCGGGTGGCCACCCTACGAGCAGTACTTC,CASSQDSGWPPYEQYF
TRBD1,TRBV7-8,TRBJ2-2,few,TGTGCCAGCAACAGACAGGGGGAGGTTCACGGGGAGCTGTTTTTT,CASNRQGEVHGELFF
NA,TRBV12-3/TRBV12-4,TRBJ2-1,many,TGTGCCAGCAGTACCCCCTTGGGGCAGTTCTTC,CASSTPLGQFF
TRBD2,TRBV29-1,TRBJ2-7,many,TGCAGCGTTGGGTTCTGGGGGAGGGTATCCTACGAGCAGTACTTC,CSVGFWGRVSYEQYF
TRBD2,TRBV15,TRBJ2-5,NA,TGTGCCACCAGCAGAGATGCGGGAGGACGTCCGGAGACCCAGTACTTC,CATSRDAGGRPETQYF
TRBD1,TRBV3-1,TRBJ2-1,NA,TGTGCCAGCAGCCAAGGGGGGACAGGGGAGTTCTTC,CASSQGGTGEFF
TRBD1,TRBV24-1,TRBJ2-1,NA,TGTGCCACCAGTGAACCGCCGGGACAGGCTTCCAATGAGCAGTTCTTC,CATSEPPGQASNEQFF
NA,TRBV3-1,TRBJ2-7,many,TGTGCCAGCAGCCAGCTAAACTACGAGCAGTACTTC,CASSQLNYEQYF
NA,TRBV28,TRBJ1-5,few,TGTGCCACTAGGGGGGGGAGCAATCAGCCCCAGCATTTT,CATRGGSNQPQHF
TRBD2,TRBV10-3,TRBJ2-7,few,TGTGCCATCAGTGAGTCGTTAGCGGGTGAAAGCTACGAGCAGTACTTC,CAISESLAGESYEQYF
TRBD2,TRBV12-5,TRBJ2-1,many,TGTGCTAGTGGGGCTAGCGGGGGGAAGAATGAGCAGTTCTTC,CASGASGGKNEQFF
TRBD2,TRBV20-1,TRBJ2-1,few,TGCAGTCTTAATGGACTAGCGGACAATGAGCAGTTCTTC,CSLNGLADNEQFF
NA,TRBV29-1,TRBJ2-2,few,TGCAGCGTTTCGTTAGGAACCGGGGAGCTGTTTTTT,CSVSLGTGELFF
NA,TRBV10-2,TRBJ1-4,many,TGCGCCAGTCGGACAGCGCAAAATGAAAAACTGTTTTTT,CASRTAQNEKLFF
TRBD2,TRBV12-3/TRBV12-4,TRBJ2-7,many,TGTGCCAGTCGACTAGCGGTCTTGGGGGAGCAGTACTTC,CASRLAVLGEQYF
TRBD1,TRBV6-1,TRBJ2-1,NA,TGTGCCAGCAGGGAAGGACAGGCGTTAGCCTACAATGAGCAGTTCTTC,CASREGQALAYNEQFF
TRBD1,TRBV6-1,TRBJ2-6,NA,TGTGCCAGCAGGCCCCCGGGACAGGGCCCTCTAGGATGGGCCAACGTCCTGACTTTC,CASRPPGQGPLGWANVLTF
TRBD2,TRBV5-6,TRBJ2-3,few,TGTGCCAGCAGCTTTGCAACTAGCGGCACAGATACGCAGTATTTT,CASSFATSGTDTQYF
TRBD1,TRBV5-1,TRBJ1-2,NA,TGCGCCAGCAGCTGGGGACAGGGAACCTTCTATGGCTACACCTTC,CASSWGQGTFYGYTF
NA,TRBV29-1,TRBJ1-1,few,TGCAGCGTTGAACCCGAGGGGGGCTTGAACACTGAAGCTTTCTTT,CSVEPEGGLNTEAFF
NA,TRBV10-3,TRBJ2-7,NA,TGTGCCATCAGTGAAGGTGCGGTCGAGCAGTACTTC,CAISEGAVEQYF
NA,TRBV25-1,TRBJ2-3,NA,TGTGCCAGCAGTGAATCCCCAGGGTTTCTGGCAGATACGCAGTATTTT,CASSESPGFLADTQYF
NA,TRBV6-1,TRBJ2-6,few,TGTGCCAGCAGTATCGCCAGCCCCGCCAGCTCTGGGGCCAACGTCCTGACTTTC,CASSIASPASSGANVLTF
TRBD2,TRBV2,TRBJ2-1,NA,TGTGCCAGCAGTGAAGCGGGACTACCATACAATGAGCAGTTCTTC,CASSEAGLPYNEQFF
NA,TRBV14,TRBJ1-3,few,TGTGCCAGCAGCCAAGGCGGCGGAAACACCATATATTTT,CASSQGGGNTIYF
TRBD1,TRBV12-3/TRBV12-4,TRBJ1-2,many,TGTGCCAGCACCCCAGGGGGGGCCCTAAACTATGGCTACACCTTC,CASTPGGALNYGYTF
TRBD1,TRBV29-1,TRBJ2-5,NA,TGCAGCGGAGGCTTAACAGGGGAAGAGACCCAGTACTTC,CSGGLTGEETQYF
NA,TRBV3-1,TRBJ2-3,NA,TGTGCCAGCAGACCCAAAGGGGCCGATACGCAGTATTTT,CASRPKGADTQYF
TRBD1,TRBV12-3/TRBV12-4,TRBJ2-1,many,TGTGCCAGCAGGGAACGAGGGGGCATCGGAGTTGAGCAGTTCTTC,CASRERGGIGVEQFF
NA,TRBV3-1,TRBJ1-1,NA,TGTGCCAGCACCGGGAAACCCCGTTCCACTGAAGCTTACTTT,CASTGKPRSTEAYF
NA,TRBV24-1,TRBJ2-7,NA,TGTGCCACCAGTGATTTGGGCCTCGAGCAGTACTTC,CATSDLGLEQYF
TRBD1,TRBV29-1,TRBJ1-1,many,TGCAGCGTTGACCAGGGGGGGTCCATGAACACTGAAGCTTTCTTT,CSVDQGGSMNTEAFF
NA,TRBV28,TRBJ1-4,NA,TGTGCCAGCAGTACCTTTGCAACTAATGAAAAACTGTTTTTT,CASSTFATNEKLFF
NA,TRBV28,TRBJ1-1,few,TGTGCCAGCAGTTCATTCGGTGCAGGGAGGGGGACTGAAGCTTTCTTT,CASSSFGAGRGTEAFF
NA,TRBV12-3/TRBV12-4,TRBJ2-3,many,TGTGCCAGCAGGTCTTCGGGCTCCACAGATACGCAGTATTTT,CASRSSGSTDTQYF
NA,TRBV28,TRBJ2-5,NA,TGTGCCAGCACTTTGGGTTATAGCATGAAGTTTGAGACCCAGTACTTC,CASTLGYSMKFETQYF
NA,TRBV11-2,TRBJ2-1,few,TGTGCCAGCAGCTTAGGCACTACTTTCACCCTTTACAATGAGCAGTTCTTC,CASSLGTTFTLYNEQFF